This TCR beta chain was recorded in a study of human T cells and chemical hapten exposure (dated by TCRdb to about 2021). A note on the overall study: Libraries were pooled for sequencing, and per-sample TCR yields varied mainly because of small differences in library volumes within the pool. This study followed changes in the peripheral blood TCR repertoire in vivo during primary and secondary sensitization of alopecia patients to the hapten diphenylcyclopropenone (DPC). From each blood RNA sample, both TCR alpha and TCR beta chains were sequenced.

This clonotype was seen a few times. No antigen is known for it. Per-base qualities were not stored, and no clone one base away is much larger. Receptor amplification or capture employed RACE. Sequenced on a NextSeq 500. During library preparation, unique molecular identifiers were attached to individual cDNA molecules so that TCRs could be counted in a quantitative, reproducible way. Concerning the study's data processing: A median of roughly 100,000 TCRs per sample was observed, with a range of about 23,224 to 700,000. V, J and CDR3 annotation of the TCR reads was performed with the Decombinator software suite. To make PS versus PT1 abundance plots, every sample was subsampled to the same number of TCRs (28,000). TCRs were defined as expanded if absent before sensitization and observed at least eight times at the 2-week time point. TCRdb reworked the public reads: Q25 trimming with fastp, MiXCR clone assembly, productive beta chains retained. A single entry per CDR3 protein holds the most common genes and DNA from its merged rows. TCRdb, rather than the study authors, made the V and J calls. Counted in this sample were around 130,000 distinct CDR3 sequences; approximately 9.1% of them appeared once. The ten largest clones capture roughly 2% of the sample.

V was cut back by 4 bases and J by 7 bases, leaving a gap of 11 bases between them. The CDR3 goes from the cysteine to the phenylalanine over 13 residues. Solely the CDR3 DNA is kept, with 39 bases framed from the first base. From the germline V gene, CDR1 is SGHAT and CDR2 is FQNNGV. The label giving this sample's time point can be read as: healthy volunteer bleed at 2 weeks. Total RNA was extracted from unfractionated whole blood that had been collected in Tempus Blood RNA tubes. Five or six healthy volunteers served as TCR sequencing controls and were bled at day 0, 2 weeks and 6 weeks. Broad study findings and their caveats: No change with DPC sensitization was found in the number of TCRs above 1 in 1000 frequency, and no evidence of global repertoire structure alterations was found. Repeated subsampling changed both the strength of the expansion versus patch-test correlation and the threshold at which the correlation became significant.

This TCR was sampled from a male donor in good health. Some clones in this sample may be carry-over from other donors' samples. Source material: whole blood. The rearrangement combines TRBV11-2 with TRBJ1-5; no D gene can be assigned with confidence. The CDR3 is CASSSRAEQPQHF. The sequenced DNA is TGTGCCAGCAGCTCTAGGGCTGAACAGCCCCAGCATTTT.